The 24 T cell receptor beta chains listed next were all sequenced from one sample in a study of T cells after yellow fever vaccination. TCRdb processed the 5' RACE reads anew with MiXCR; each CDR3 protein has one entry. The profile shows 350,000 or so distinct CDR3 sequences, 7% to 10% of them singletons. The input for sequencing was PBMCs, taken approximately 47 days after the first yellow fever vaccination. The receptors shown here come from a man aged 18-30 years who received the YFV17D yellow fever vaccine.

V is TRBV7-2 and J is TRBJ2-2; D is uncertain. Trimming took off 6 bases at V and 4 bases at J, with 15 bases between the two ends. The CDR3 is 15 amino acids. Germline V gene lookup returns CDR1 SGHTA and CDR2 FQGNSA. This CDR3 reads CASSPASSRTGELFF. The CDR3 DNA reads TGTGCCAGCAGTCCCGCGTCCAGTCGCACCGGGGAGCTGTTTTTT.

This chain links TRBV6-2 or TRBV6-3 with TRBJ2-5, with 7 positions matching TRBD1. With V trimmed by 8 bases and J by 3 bases, 3 bases remained unmatched. Per the germline V gene, CDR1 is MNHEY and CDR2 is SVGEGT. The CDR3 has 12 amino acids. The CDR3 loop is CASRDREETQYF. CDR3 in DNA: TGTGCCAGCCGGGACAGAGAAGAGACCCAGTACTTC.

This clonotype was observed a handful of times. V usage is TRBV6-2 or TRBV6-3 and J usage is TRBJ2-7, with 7 bases lining up with TRBD1. V lost 7 bases, J lost 2 bases, and 8 bases stayed unmatched. The CDR3 runs to 14 residues. CDR1 is MNHEY and CDR2 is SVGEGT in the germline V gene. The CDR3 spells CASTKGQGAYEQYV. The CDR3 DNA reads as TGTGCCAGCACCAAAGGTCAGGGGGCCTACGAGCAGTACGTC.

This clonotype was recorded a few times. The chain joins TRBV5-1 to TRBJ2-1; 9 bases are a match to TRBD1. The CDR3 runs to 14 residues. Unmatched junction bases numbered 8, after V lost 7 bases and J lost 6 bases. Germline V gene sequence: CDR1 SGHRS, CDR2 YFSETQ. CDR3 loop: CASGRDRVANEQFF. DNA of the CDR3: TGCGCCAGCGGCCGGGACAGGGTCGCCAATGAGCAGTTCTTC.

There are a few counts of this clonotype. The CDR3: CASSPFGGVETDTQYF. In nucleotides, the CDR3 is TGTGCCAGCAGCCCGTTCGGGGGCGTAGAGACAGATACGCAGTATTTT. This sequence joins TRBV5-6 and TRBJ2-3; D may correspond to TRBD1 or TRBD2 (6 bases each). V was cut by 4 bases and J by 3 bases, with 18 bases left in between. Germline V gene lookup returns CDR1 SGHDT and CDR2 YYEEEE. The CDR3 sequence is 16 residues long.

The CDR3 sequence is CASSLPAGGGNTEAFF. Written as DNA, the CDR3 is TGCGCCAGCAGCTTACCGGCGGGAGGAGGAAACACTGAAGCTTTCTTT. The genes are TRBV5-1 and TRBJ1-1; no clear D gene. V lost 2 bases, J lost 2 bases, and 16 bases lay in between. Germline CDR1 reads SGHRS; CDR2 reads YFSETQ. This CDR3 has 16 residues.

There are a few counts of this clonotype. V gene TRBV10-3 combines with J gene TRBJ2-7; tentative D call: TRBD2 (6 bases). Trimming cost V 6 bases and J 0 bases, with 9 bases left between them. Germline loops: CDR1 ENHRY, CDR2 SYGVKD. CDR3 length: 13 residues. The CDR3 DNA reads as TGTGCCATCAGGGAGGGGTCCTCCTACGAGCAGTACTTC. Translating it yields CAIREGSSYEQYF.

The chain links TRBV20-1 to TRBJ2-7; the match to TRBD1 covers 8 bases. Germline CDR1 and CDR2: DFQATT and SNEGSKA (reference sequence). This CDR3 is built from 12 residues. V lost 2 bases, J lost 13 bases, and 10 bases stayed unmatched. CDR3 nucleotide sequence: TGCAGTGCTAGAAGGTCAGGGGGCGAAGTATACGTC. It encodes CSARRSGGEVYV.

This clonotype was detected a few times. The V gene is TRBV6-2 or TRBV6-3, the J gene TRBJ2-2; unclear D gene. The germline V gene encodes CDR1 MNHEY and CDR2 SVGEGT. The V and J ends lost 0 bases and 0 bases respectively, with 8 bases between them. This CDR3 comprises 16 residues. The CDR3 here is CASSYSSGSNTGELFF. DNA for the CDR3: TGTGCCAGCAGTTACTCGAGTGGCTCGAACACCGGGGAGCTGTTTTTT.

The chain recombines TRBV5-1 with TRBJ1-5; 7 positions agree with TRBD1. The germline V gene encodes CDR1 SGHRS and CDR2 YFSETQ. The CDR3 contains 15 residues. With 1 base clipped from V and 3 bases from J, the junction kept 4 bases outside the gene matches. The chain's CDR3 is CASSLTGDPNQPQHF. Written as DNA, the CDR3 is TGCGCCAGCAGCTTGACAGGGGACCCCAATCAGCCCCAGCATTTT.

The CDR3 nucleotides are TGTGCCAGCAGCTTAGAGGGTTCAGGGGAGTCTGAAGCTTTCTTT. It encodes CASSLEGSGESEAFF. The rearrangement joins TRBV7-9 to TRBJ1-1; the D gene is possibly TRBD1 (6 bases). Germline V CDR1 and CDR2: SEHNR, FQNEAQ (reference sequence). The CDR3 runs to 15 residues. V was pared by 1 base and J by 6 bases, with 15 bases between.

This clonotype has at least ten counts. The chain recombines TRBV15 with TRBJ1-4; D unclear. The CDR3 consists of 14 residues. V lost 0 bases and J lost 8, with 10 bases in between. The V gene's germline CDR1 is LNHNV and CDR2 YYDKDF (reference sequence). CDR3 sequence: CATSRDVGEEKLFF. The CDR3 DNA follows: TGTGCCACCAGCAGAGATGTGGGTGAGGAAAAACTGTTTTTT.

This clonotype was seen a few times. V gene TRBV11-2 combines with J gene TRBJ2-3, with D possibly being TRBD1 or TRBD2 (5 bases each). Germline CDR1 SGHAT, CDR2 FQNNGV. This CDR3 is built from 17 residues. V lost 1 base to trimming and J lost 2 bases, with 16 bases between them. Here the CDR3 reads CASSLGGSGGYTDTQYF. The DNA of the CDR3 is TGTGCCAGCAGCTTAGGGGGGTCTGGCGGTTACACAGATACGCAGTATTTT.

This clonotype was seen only a few times. This rearrangement joins TRBV7-2 to TRBJ2-3, with TRBD1 identical over 8 bases. V dropped 0 bases and J dropped 6; count of bases not matched to a gene: 5. The CDR3 has 15 amino acids. Germline V gene lookup returns CDR1 SGHTA and CDR2 FQGNSA. The CDR3 here is CASSLAPRGQDTQYF. In DNA form, the CDR3 reads TGTGCCAGCAGCTTAGCTCCCAGGGGGCAGGATACGCAGTATTTT.

The chain joins TRBV5-1 to TRBJ2-7, with 7 bases fitting TRBD1. Germline V CDR1 and CDR2: SGHRS, YFSETQ. The ends lost 4 bases at V and 2 bases at J; junction bases unmatched: 12. The CDR3 has 16 amino acids. CDR3 sequence (DNA): TGCGCCAGCAGCCCCCGGACAGGTGGGGACCCCTACGAGCAGTACTTC. Protein product: CASSPRTGGDPYEQYF.

In this sample, this clonotype turned up many times. The rearrangement joins TRBV5-5 to TRBJ2-2; unclear D gene. Germline-derived CDR1 and CDR2 are SGHKS and YYEKEE (reference sequence). The CDR3 has 13 residues. V was pared by 1 base and J by 8 bases, with 9 bases between. The DNA for the CDR3 is TGTGCCAGCAGCTTGTCCGGGTTGGGGGAGCTGTTTTTT. Protein: CASSLSGLGELFF.

The chain combines TRBV11-2 with TRBJ2-7; weak D call: TRBD1 (6 bases). CDR3 length: 12 residues. Germline CDR1 is SGHAT and CDR2 is FQNNGV. V was shortened by 5 bases and J by 11 bases, with 16 bases between the two germline ends. CDR3 in DNA: TGTGCCAGCAGCCTCTCCCGGGACAAGAAGTACTTC. It is translated as CASSLSRDKKYF. Full variable domain (rest looked up from reference TRBV11-2 and TRBJ2-7): EAGVAQSPRYKIIEKRQSVAFWCNPISGHATLYWYQQILGQGPKLLIQFQNNGVVDDSQLPKDRFSAERLKGVDSTLKIQPAKLEDSAVYLCASSLSRDKKYFGPGTRLTVT.

Only a few counts were recorded for this clonotype. V and J are TRBV12-3 or TRBV12-4 and TRBJ2-2; D could derive from TRBD1 or TRBD2 (5 bases each). This CDR3 is 15 amino acids long. Trimming removed 5 bases from V and 3 bases from J, with 13 bases in between. CDR3 sequence (DNA): TGTGCCAGCAGTCCCCGGGGCAGCTACACCGGGGAGCTGTTTTTT. Translated: CASSPRGSYTGELFF.

The chain couples TRBV2 to TRBJ1-1; 8 nucleotides line up with TRBD1. The CDR3 sequence is 15 residues long. Germline V gene lookup returns CDR1 SNHLY and CDR2 FYNNEI. The ends lost 6 bases at V and 0 bases at J; junction bases unmatched: 6. For the CDR3, the DNA is TGTGCCAGCAGCCGTCGACAGGGGCTGAACACTGAAGCTTTCTTT. Translating gives CASSRRQGLNTEAFF.

The chain has TRBV18 and TRBJ2-5; no reliable D call. Between the trimmed V and J ends, which lost 2 bases and 7 bases, there was a span of 8 bases. The CDR3 runs to 12 residues. Germline loops: CDR1 KGHSH, CDR2 LQKENI. The CDR3 coding sequence is TGTGCCAGCTCACCAACGAAGGGGACCCAGTACTTC. Residues: CASSPTKGTQYF.

This clonotype was counted only a few times. V is TRBV18 and J is TRBJ2-5; D is perhaps TRBD1 (5 bases). Germline V gives CDR1 KGHSH, CDR2 LQKENI. Trimming left V 6 bases short and J 0 bases short, with 14 bases between. The CDR3 is 15 amino acids. The CDR3 DNA reads TGTGCCAGCTCCCCGCCTCCAGGGTACCAAGAGACCCAGTACTTC. Residues: CASSPPPGYQETQYF.

This clonotype was detected many times. V usage is TRBV4-3 and J usage is TRBJ1-2; TRBD1 agrees at 10 bases. Germline V lookup: CDR1 LGHNA, CDR2 YSLEER. Trimming took 2 bases from V and 4 from J; bases not matched to a gene: 4. The CDR3 contains 15 residues. The CDR3 DNA reads as TGCGCCAGCAGCCAAAGACAGGGGGCGAGCTATGGCTACACCTTC. Translated: CASSQRQGASYGYTF.

The chain combines TRBV12-3 or TRBV12-4 with TRBJ2-7; no reliable D call. The ends were cut back, 6 bases at V and 6 bases at J, with 12 bases in the middle. The CDR3 totals 12 residues. CDR3 sequence: CASRPGPGEQYF. The CDR3 nucleotides are TGTGCCAGCAGACCCGGACCAGGCGAGCAGTACTTC.

The chain uses TRBV11-2 and TRBJ2-1; tentative D call: TRBD1 (7 bases). CDR3 size: 18 residues. Germline V gene sequence: CDR1 SGHAT, CDR2 FQNNGV. V lost 5 bases and J 4 bases, leaving 24 bases between the germline ends. CDR3 in amino acids: CASSTALGQGGYYNEQFF. The CDR3 nucleotides read TGTGCCAGCAGCACGGCATTGGGGCAGGGGGGCTATTACAATGAGCAGTTCTTC.